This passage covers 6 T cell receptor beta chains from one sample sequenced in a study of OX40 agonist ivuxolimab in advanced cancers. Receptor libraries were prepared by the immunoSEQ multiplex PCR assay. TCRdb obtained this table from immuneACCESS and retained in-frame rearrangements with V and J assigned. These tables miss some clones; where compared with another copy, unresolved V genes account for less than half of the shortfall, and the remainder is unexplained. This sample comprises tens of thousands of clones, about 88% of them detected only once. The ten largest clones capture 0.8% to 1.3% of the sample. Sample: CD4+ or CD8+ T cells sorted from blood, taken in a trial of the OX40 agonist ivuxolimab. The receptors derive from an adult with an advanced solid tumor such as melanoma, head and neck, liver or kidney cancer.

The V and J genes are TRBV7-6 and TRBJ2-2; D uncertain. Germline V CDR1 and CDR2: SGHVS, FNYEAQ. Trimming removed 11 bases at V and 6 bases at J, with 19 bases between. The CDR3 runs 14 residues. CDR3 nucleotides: TGTGCCTCCAGCTTACATAACGTTCCCGGGGAGCTGTTTTTT. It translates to CASSLHNVPGELFF.

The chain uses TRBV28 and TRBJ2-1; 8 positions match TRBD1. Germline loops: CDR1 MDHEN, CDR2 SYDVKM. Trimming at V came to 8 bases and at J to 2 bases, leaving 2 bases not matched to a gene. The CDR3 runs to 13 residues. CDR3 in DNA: TGTGCCAGCCTGGACAGGGCCTACAATGAGCAGTTCTTC. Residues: CASLDRAYNEQFF.

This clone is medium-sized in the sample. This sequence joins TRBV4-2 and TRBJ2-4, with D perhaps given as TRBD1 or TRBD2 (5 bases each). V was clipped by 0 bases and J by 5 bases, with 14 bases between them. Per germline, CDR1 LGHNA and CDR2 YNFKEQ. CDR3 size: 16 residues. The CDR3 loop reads CASSQDRSLGENIQYF. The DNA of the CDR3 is TGTGCCAGCAGCCAAGATCGGTCACTAGGGGAAAACATTCAGTACTTC.

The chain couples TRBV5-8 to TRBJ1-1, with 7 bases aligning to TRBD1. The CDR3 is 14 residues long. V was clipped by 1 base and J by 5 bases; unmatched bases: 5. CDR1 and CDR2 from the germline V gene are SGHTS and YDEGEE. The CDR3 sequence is CASSLRDRITEAFF. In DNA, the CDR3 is TGTGCCAGCAGCTTGCGGGACAGAATTACTGAAGCTTTCTTT.

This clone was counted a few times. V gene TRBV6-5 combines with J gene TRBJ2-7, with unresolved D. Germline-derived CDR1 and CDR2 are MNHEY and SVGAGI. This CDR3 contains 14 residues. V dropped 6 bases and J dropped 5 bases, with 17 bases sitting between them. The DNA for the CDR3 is TGTGCCAGCAGCCACAATTGGGAAAGGAACGAGCAGTACTTC. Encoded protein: CASSHNWERNEQYF.

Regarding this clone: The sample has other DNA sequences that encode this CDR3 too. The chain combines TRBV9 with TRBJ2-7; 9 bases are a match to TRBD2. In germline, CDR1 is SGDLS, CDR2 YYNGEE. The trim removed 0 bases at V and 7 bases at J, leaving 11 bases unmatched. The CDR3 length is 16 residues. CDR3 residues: CASSVVASSGIYEQYF. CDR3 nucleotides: TGTGCCAGCAGCGTAGTGGCGTCTAGCGGGATCTATGAGCAGTACTTC.